This T cell receptor (beta chain) was captured by sequencing in a study of shared clonotypes between healthy human individuals. The germline V and J ends were trimmed by 3 bases and 9 bases, with 13 bases remaining between them. The CDR3 sequence is 13 residues long. Germline V CDR1 and CDR2: SGDLS, YYNGEE. The protocol was immunoSEQ multiplex PCR, while the TCRdb copy is restricted to in-frame clones and leaves out a portion. The data contain some 2,000,000 clones, roughly 95% of them seen just once; the ten biggest clones take up about 1.1%. The naive CD8 subset, CD45RO-negative cells positively selected for CCR7, excluded terminally differentiated effector memory CD45RA+ cells. This clone was seen a single time.

This chain connects TRBV9 to TRBJ2-1; weak D call: TRBD1 (5 bases). The receptor was isolated from a young man in good health. What was sequenced was naive CD8+ T cells sorted from blood. DNA for the CDR3: TGTGCCAGCAGCGGAGTCCCCGACAGTGAGCAGTTCTTC. Its protein is CASSGVPDSEQFF.